These 6 T cell receptor beta chains were sequenced from one sample in a study of shared clonotypes between healthy human individuals (dated by TCRdb to 2018 to 2020). The protocol used for the library was the immunoSEQ multiplex PCR assay. Drawn from immuneACCESS, this table holds only the in-frame rearrangements with V and J called that TCRdb kept. Clones are partly lost; checked studies trace under half to an unresolved V gene and leave the rest unexplained. This sample lists around 1.6 million clones; 95% to 99% were detected once. The top ten clones comprise 0.4% to 0.55% of the sample. Sequencing was carried out using naive CD4+ T cells sorted from blood. The cell subset or site tag for this specimen amounts to: CD45RA+ positively selected. The source is a man in his thirties or forties in good health.

V gene TRBV18 combines with J gene TRBJ1-5, with TRBD1 identical over 8 bases. This CDR3 contains 15 residues. From germline, CDR1 is KGHSH and CDR2 LQKENI. V shed 4 bases, J shed 7 bases, and the junction held 9 bases outside the gene matches. The CDR3 bases are TGTGCCAGCTCACTAGGAGGACAGGGAAGCCAGCCCCAGCATTTT. Amino acid sequence: CASSLGGQGSQPQHF.

The V and J genes are TRBV4-3 and TRBJ2-1; D gene unclear. The CDR3 runs to 14 residues. With 4 bases removed from V and 5 bases from J, the gap between germline ends came to 12 bases. CDR1 LGHNA and CDR2 YSLEER come from the germline V gene. For the CDR3, the DNA is TGCGCCAGCAGCCCAACCACATGGGACAATGAGCAGTTCTTC. It is translated as CASSPTTWDNEQFF.

This clone is a singleton in its sample. This chain connects TRBV27 to TRBJ1-5; possible D gene TRBD1, 5 bases. Per germline, CDR1 MNHEY and CDR2 SMNVEV (reference sequence). V was clipped by 1 base and J by 4 bases, with 20 bases between them. The CDR3 runs to 18 residues. The CDR3 sequence: CASSLFGVRSGSNQPQHF. DNA of the CDR3: TGTGCCAGCAGTTTATTTGGTGTCCGTTCAGGGTCGAATCAGCCCCAGCATTTT.

V usage is TRBV23-1 and J usage is TRBJ2-1; the match to TRBD2 covers 7 bases. TRBV23-1 qualifies as an ORF whose function is uncertain. With V trimmed by 0 bases and J by 2 bases, 7 bases remained unmatched. The CDR3 spans 17 residues. CDR3 sequence reads: CASSQSRLADTYNEQFF. The DNA for the CDR3 is TGCGCCAGCAGTCAATCGAGGCTAGCGGACACCTACAATGAGCAGTTCTTC.

The chain is built from TRBV6-5 and TRBJ2-5; no reliable D call. V lost 5 bases, J lost 2 bases, and 6 bases lay in between. The germline V gene encodes CDR1 MNHEY and CDR2 SVGAGI. The CDR3 has 12 amino acids. As DNA, the CDR3 is TGTGCCAGCAGTCGTCAACAAGAGACCCAGTACTTC. It yields the protein CASSRQQETQYF.

This chain joins TRBV5-1 and TRBJ2-7, with 7 nucleotides matching TRBD2. Trimming at V came to 1 base and at J to 6 bases, leaving 13 bases not matched to a gene. The CDR3 spans 16 residues. CDR1 SGHRS and CDR2 YFSETQ come from the germline V gene. CDR3 sequence reads: CASSLTSSGGISEQYF. Here the CDR3 DNA reads TGCGCCAGCAGCTTGACCTCGTCGGGAGGCATTTCCGAGCAGTACTTC.